This TCR beta chain was identified in a study of OX40 agonist ivuxolimab in advanced cancers. Whole-study context: The dose-escalation cohort was around 83% male, with a mean age of around 60 years, ranging about 23 to 90.

Whole-study results and caveats: Mean expanded clone counts were higher in CD8+ than CD4+ T cells. In the expanded peripheral T cells, antigen specificity was never determined. People who partly responded at 0.1-3.0 mg/kg had some of the least clonal expansion seen.

The germline gives CDR1 SGHDT, CDR2 YYEEEE. The V end was cut by 4 bases, the J end by 5 bases, with 18 bases between. There are 15 residues in the CDR3. Points on this clone: The antigen is not known.

The method was immunoSEQ multiplex PCR; TCRdb's version includes in-frame clones alone and lacks a portion of them. Here the sample spans about 80,000 clones, 80% to 90% being singletons. The source was CD4+ or CD8+ T cells sorted from blood, collected in a trial of the OX40 agonist ivuxolimab. The V and J genes are TRBV5-6 and TRBJ1-2; D gene unclear. The sequence derives from an adult with an advanced solid tumor such as melanoma, head and neck, liver or kidney cancer. CDR3 in amino acids: CASSRSRPLGYGYTF. The CDR3 DNA is TGTGCCAGCAGCCGATCCAGACCGCTCGGTTATGGCTACACCTTC.